Below are 11 T cell receptor beta chains sequenced from a single sample in a study of blood T cell repertoires in COVID-19. Measured with immunoSEQ multiplex PCR; TCRdb has only the in-frame clones, and not every one. The repertoire consists of approximately 350,000 clones, with around 89% occurring once and the leading ten covering over 1%. Sequencing used peripheral blood. These receptors all stem from a man in his forties with acute or convalescent COVID-19.

J is TRBJ2-7 and V is TRBV21-1; the table's TRBD1 call for D was not verified on the DNA. TRBV21-1 is a listed pseudogene. CDR3 size: 16 residues. CDR3 nucleotides: TGTGCCAGCAGCAAAAGTCGGGACAGGGGGCCGTACGAGCAGTACTTC. Translating gives CASSKSRDRGPYEQYF.

The chain is built from TRBV24-1 and TRBJ2-1; the match to TRBD2 covers 8 bases. CDR3 length: 14 residues. From germline, CDR1 is KGHDR and CDR2 SFDVKD. V was clipped by 7 bases and J by 4 bases; unmatched bases: 5. In DNA form, the CDR3 reads TGTGCCACCAGAGGTAGCGGGGTATACAATGAGCAGTTCTTC. This codes for CATRGSGVYNEQFF.

This chain joins TRBV5-1 and TRBJ1-3, with 7 positions matching TRBD1. Trimming at V came to 1 base and at J to 4 bases, leaving 11 bases not matched to a gene. CDR1 is SGHRS and CDR2 is YFSETQ in the germline V gene. CDR3 length: 17 amino acids. Here the CDR3 reads CASSLHPTGSEGNTIYF. The CDR3 DNA follows: TGCGCCAGCAGCTTGCACCCGACAGGGTCGGAGGGAAACACCATATATTTT. The full variable domain, completed using reference TRBV5-1 and TRBJ1-3, is KAGVTQTPRYLIKTRGQQVTLSCSPISGHRSVSWYQQTPGQGLQFLFEYFSETQRNKGNFPGRFSGRQFSNSRSEMNVSTLELGDSALYLCASSLHPTGSEGNTIYFGEGSWLTVV.

This chain uses TRBV5-4 with TRBJ1-6; D is uncertain. The CDR3 is 15 amino acids. Trimming cost V 4 bases and J 8 bases, with 16 bases left between them. CDR1 SGHNT and CDR2 YYREEE come from the germline V gene (reference sequence). CDR3 sequence reads: CASSLAGRTHSPLHF. In DNA form, the CDR3 reads TGTGCCAGCAGCCTGGCGGGGAGGACCCATTCACCCCTCCACTTT.

The rearrangement uses TRBV29-1 and TRBJ2-6; 7 positions match TRBD1. The ends lost 8 bases at V and 4 bases at J; junction bases unmatched: 5. Germline V gene lookup returns CDR1 SQVTM and CDR2 ANQGSEA. The CDR3 runs to 13 residues. For the CDR3, the DNA is TGCAGCATACAGGGGAGCGGGGCCAACGTCCTGACTTTC. Translated, it gives CSIQGSGANVLTF.

This clone was observed a single time. The CDR3 DNA follows: TGTGCCAGCAGTTTATCCGCGGGTACTTTCTTT. Protein sequence: CASSLSAGTFF. The chain joins TRBV28 to TRBJ1-1; D uncertain. CDR1 and CDR2 from the germline V gene are MDHEN and SYDVKM. Trimming took off 1 base at V and 12 bases at J, with 9 bases between the two ends. The CDR3 is 11 residues long.

This chain joins TRBV6-1 and TRBJ2-3; no firm D call. V was trimmed by 3 bases and J by 2 bases, leaving 6 bases between them. There are 13 residues in the CDR3. The germline CDR1 and CDR2 sequences are MNHNS and SASEGT. Here the CDR3 DNA reads TGTGCCAGCAGTGACAGATCCACAGATACGCAGTATTTT. Translated, it gives CASSDRSTDTQYF.

This chain joins TRBV5-1 and TRBJ2-2; 8 bases match TRBD1. Germline V gene lookup returns CDR1 SGHRS and CDR2 YFSETQ. This CDR3 contains 17 residues. With 4 bases clipped from V and 1 base from J, the junction kept 9 bases outside the gene matches. The CDR3, as DNA: TGCGCCAGCAGCGATCTAGGGGACAGGAGGAACACCGGGGAGCTGTTTTTT. This codes for CASSDLGDRRNTGELFF.

This clone is a singleton in its sample. In nucleotides, the CDR3 is TGCGCCAGCATCGGTAGCGGGGGCCCAGATACGCAGTATTTT. Protein product: CASIGSGGPDTQYF. The chain links TRBV10-1 to TRBJ2-3; 9 bases are a match to TRBD2. The CDR3 length is 14 residues. V was pared by 7 bases and J by 4 bases, with 6 bases of the junction left unmatched. Per the germline V gene, CDR1 is WNHNN and CDR2 is SYGVQD (reference sequence).

This clone has a single count. This chain uses TRBV6-1 with TRBJ2-3, with 7 bases fitting TRBD2. After removal of 3 bases from V and 1 base from J, the junction contained 4 bases not matched to a gene. The CDR3 contains 15 residues. The germline CDR1 and CDR2 sequences are MNHNS and SASEGT. CDR3 DNA: TGTGCCAGCAGTGAGCCTAGCGGCCGCACAGATACGCAGTATTTT. This sequence encodes CASSEPSGRTDTQYF.

V is TRBV9 and J is TRBJ2-3; 7 bases match TRBD1. V shed 0 bases, J shed 4 bases, and the junction held 2 bases outside the gene matches. The CDR3 totals 14 residues. Looked up from germline, CDR1 is SGDLS and CDR2 is YYNGEE. Here the CDR3 DNA reads TGTGCCAGCAGCGTAGCTGGACAGGCAGATACGCAGTATTTT. It codes for CASSVAGQADTQYF.